This paragraph covers one TCR beta chain sequence. V trimming: 0 bases; J trimming: 2 bases; junction bases outside the gene matches: 11. This CDR3 has 20 residues. The germline gives CDR1 SGHRS, CDR2 YFSETQ. Repertoires were generated with immunoSEQ multiplex PCR, while TCRdb's copy carries only in-frame clones and drops some. Of 390,000 or so clones detected, approximately 90% appear once; the ten largest clones hold more than 1.4%. This sample is part of a study of blood T cell repertoires in COVID-19. This chain joins TRBV5-1 and TRBJ2-3, with 14 bases aligning to TRBD2. The sample comprised peripheral blood. The sequence derives from a woman aged 30 to 39 with active or convalescent COVID-19. The CDR3: CASSLGRTSGGRSTTDTQYF. CDR3 coding DNA: TGCGCCAGCAGCTTGGGCCGGACTAGCGGGGGGCGGTCTACCACAGATACGCAGTATTTT.